Below are 16 T cell receptor beta chains sequenced from a single sample in a study of CD8+CD57+ T cells in acquired aplastic anemia. Profiles of TCR beta VDJ and CDR3 were generated from a genomic DNA template. TCRdb reanalysed the reads using MiXCR and keeps one entry per CDR3 protein. The profile covers around 170,000 distinct CDR3 sequences, with approximately 45% appearing a single time and 2.5% to 3.5% taken by the ten largest. Material: sorted CD4+, CD8+, or CD8+CD57+ T cells (not recorded which) from PBMCs. Receptor source: a human donor in good health.

The chain has TRBV19 and TRBJ2-2; TRBD1 matches at 7 bases. CDR3 size: 13 residues. V was pared by 6 bases and J by 5 bases, with 3 bases of the junction left unmatched. In germline, CDR1 is LNHDA, CDR2 SQIVND (reference sequence). For the CDR3, the DNA is TGTGCCAGTAGAACGACAGGGACCGGGGAGCTGTTTTTT. The encoded protein is CASRTTGTGELFF.

The chain recombines TRBV29-1 with TRBJ1-2; D possibly corresponds to TRBD1 (6 bases). The V and J ends lost 6 bases and 4 bases respectively, with 9 bases between them. CDR3 length: 11 amino acids. CDR1 is SQVTM and CDR2 is ANQGSEA in the germline V gene. The CDR3 bases are TGCAGCGTAACAGGGATCTATGGCTACACCTTC. This gives the protein CSVTGIYGYTF. Full variable domain (rest looked up from reference TRBV29-1 and TRBJ1-2): SAVISQKPSRDICQRGTSLTIQCQVDSQVTMMFWYRQQPGQSLTLIATANQGSEATYESGFVIDKFPISRPNLTFSTLTVSNMSPEDSSIYLCSVTGIYGYTFGSGTRLTVV.

This chain uses TRBV19 with TRBJ1-1, with D tentatively TRBD1 (6 bases). The CDR3 length is 14 residues. Trimming pared 5 bases from V and 11 bases from J, leaving 21 bases between. Per the germline V gene, CDR1 is LNHDA and CDR2 is SQIVND (reference sequence). CDR3 amino acids: CASSDGTGKASAFF. CDR3 coding DNA: TGTGCCAGTAGTGATGGAACAGGGAAGGCCAGCGCTTTCTTT.

This chain joins TRBV25-1 and TRBJ1-2; D is undetermined. The germline V gene encodes CDR1 MGHDK and CDR2 SYGVNS. V lost 2 bases and J lost 8, with 6 bases in between. The CDR3 runs 11 residues. The CDR3 loop reads CASSELRGYTF. As DNA, the CDR3 is TGTGCCAGCAGTGAACTTAGAGGCTACACCTTC.

This clonotype occurred once. The chain uses TRBV2 and TRBJ1-6; D possibly corresponds to TRBD1 (5 bases). Germline V gene data show CDR1 as SNHLY and CDR2 as FYNNEI. The CDR3 extends over 15 amino acids. Trimming stripped 6 bases from V and 3 bases from J, with 12 bases between. CDR3 nucleotides: TGTGCCAGCAGGGCGGGACGCAGCTATAATTCACCCCTCCACTTT. This codes for CASRAGRSYNSPLHF.

This clonotype was detected a few times. This chain joins TRBV20-1 and TRBJ2-7; no clear D gene. The CDR3 contains 12 residues. The germline V gene encodes CDR1 DFQATT and CDR2 SNEGSKA (reference sequence). V gave up 0 bases and J gave up 3 bases, with 6 bases separating them. DNA for the CDR3: TGCAGTGCTAGAGAAGGCGGCTACGAGCAGTACTTC. As protein: CSAREGGYEQYF.

This clonotype has ten or more counts. This chain uses TRBV12-3 or TRBV12-4 with TRBJ2-7, with 9 bases matching TRBD1. The length of the CDR3 is 13 residues. The V gene end was trimmed by 7 bases and the J gene end by 7 bases; junction bases not matched to a gene: 8. CDR3 amino acids: CASTTTDRGEQYF. For the CDR3, the DNA is TGTGCCAGCACCACAACGGACAGGGGAGAGCAGTACTTC.

The chain couples TRBV4-3 to TRBJ2-5; 11 bases are shared with TRBD2. Germline CDR1 reads LGHNA; CDR2 reads YSLEER. CDR3 length equals 15 residues. After removal of 3 bases from V and 4 bases from J, the junction contained 4 bases not matched to a gene. The CDR3 protein is CASSQSSGRRETQYF. Written as DNA, the CDR3 is TGCGCCAGCAGCCAGTCTAGCGGGAGGAGAGAGACCCAGTACTTC.

The V and J genes are TRBV10-3 and TRBJ2-1; 8 bases line up with TRBD1. Germline V gene lookup returns CDR1 ENHRY and CDR2 SYGVKD. After removal of 4 bases from V and 4 bases from J, the junction contained 3 bases not matched to a gene. CDR3 length: 14 amino acids. Here the CDR3 DNA reads TGTGCCATCAGTGTGGACAGGGCTTACAATGAGCAGTTCTTC. It encodes CAISVDRAYNEQFF.

This rearrangement joins TRBV20-1 to TRBJ2-1, with 11 bases lining up with TRBD2. Trimming removed 6 bases from V and 5 bases from J; junction bases left unmatched: 9. The germline gives CDR1 DFQATT, CDR2 SNEGSKA (reference sequence). The CDR3 is made up of 15 amino acids. The CDR3: CSAPSLAGDHNEQFF. DNA of the CDR3: TGCAGTGCACCTTCACTAGCGGGGGACCACAATGAGCAGTTCTTC.

Points on this clonotype: A read error is possible here, since a much larger clone lies one base away. CDR3 region: CASSQHGTGSYNEQFF. CDR3 DNA sequence: TGCGCCAGCAGCCAGCATGGGACAGGGAGTTACAATGAGCAGTTCTTC. The V call is TRBV4-1, the J call TRBJ2-1, with TRBD1 matching over 9 bases. Germline V lookup: CDR1 MGHRA, CDR2 YSYEKL. CDR3 size: 16 residues. Trimming took 3 bases from V and 4 from J; bases not matched to a gene: 7.

CDR3 bases: TGCAGTGTAGAGGACGGGAACACTGAAGCTTTCTTT. Translation: CSVEDGNTEAFF. The J gene is TRBJ1-1, the V gene TRBV20-1; D not certain. The length of the CDR3 is 12 residues. The germline V gene encodes CDR1 DFQATT and CDR2 SNEGSKA (reference sequence). Trimming pared 7 bases from V and 1 base from J, leaving 10 bases between.

Only a few counts were recorded for this clonotype. The CDR3 spells CATSRDSGGYEQYF. CDR3 nucleotide sequence: TGTGCCACCAGCAGAGATAGCGGGGGCTACGAGCAGTACTTC. This chain connects TRBV15 to TRBJ2-7; 9 positions agree with TRBD2. Unmatched junction bases numbered 0, after V lost 0 bases and J lost 3 bases. Germline loops: CDR1 LNHNV, CDR2 YYDKDF (reference sequence). CDR3 length: 14 residues.

This clonotype was recorded at least ten times. The rearrangement joins TRBV5-4 to TRBJ2-5; D gene uncertain. The germline gives CDR1 SGHNT, CDR2 YYREEE (reference sequence). The V end was cut by 0 bases, the J end by 1 base, with 7 bases between. There are 14 residues in the CDR3. CDR3 DNA sequence: TGTGCCAGCAGCTTGGGTACTTCCCAAGAGACCCAGTACTTC. Residues: CASSLGTSQETQYF.

Comment on this clonotype: Since the CDR3 does not end with the conserved phenylalanine or tryptophan, this likely comes from a read error. This chain links TRBV5-4 with TRBJ2-7; 10 bases fit TRBD2. From germline, CDR1 is SGHNT and CDR2 YYREEE (reference sequence). The CDR3 has 15 amino acids. V lost 0 bases to trimming and J lost 0 bases; unmatched junction nucleotides: 0. The DNA for the CDR3 is TGTGCCAGCAGCTTGGGGACTAGCGGCTCCTACGAGCAGTACCTC. Protein sequence: CASSLGTSGSYEQYL.

This clonotype was recorded a few times. The chain couples TRBV30 to TRBJ1-2; possibly TRBD1 for D (6 bases). Looked up from germline, CDR1 is GTSNPN and CDR2 is SVGIG (reference sequence). The CDR3 runs to 14 residues. Trimming left V 4 bases short and J 4 bases short, with 16 bases between. The CDR3 sequence: CAWTSPDRSYGYTF. DNA of the CDR3: TGTGCCTGGACCTCGCCCGACAGGAGCTATGGCTACACCTTC. Supplemented by reference TRBV30 and TRBJ1-2, the full variable domain reads SQTIHQWPATLVQPVGSPLSLECTVEGTSNPNLYWYRQAAGRGLQLLFYSVGIGQISSEVPQNLSASRPQDRQFILSSKKLLLSDSGFYLCAWTSPDRSYGYTFGSGTRLTVV.